This TCR beta chain was profiled in a study of T-cell reconstitution after alpha-beta-depleted transplantation in children. Unique molecular identifiers tagged the TCRbeta library. MiXCR, run by TCRdb on the PCR reads, gives a single entry per CDR3 protein. The profile shows about 400,000 distinct CDR3 sequences, about 20% of them singletons. There are 13 residues in the CDR3. The V gene's germline CDR1 is SQVTM and CDR2 ANQGSEA. V was cut by 6 bases and J by 1 base, with 9 bases left in between. Here the sequenced sample was PBMCs from the stem cell graft donor, taken from the stem cell graft. The V call is TRBV29-1, the J call TRBJ2-2; D not resolved. The TCR comes from a human donor who donated a stem cell graft to a child with acute myeloid leukemia. This CDR3 is CSVAERNTGELFF. CDR3 bases: TGCAGCGTCGCGGAGAGGAACACCGGGGAGCTGTTTTTT.